The sequence of this TCR beta chain was determined in a study of identical twins. Via MiXCR, TCRdb re-called the 5' RACE reads, giving one row per CDR3 protein. The sample lists about 690,000 distinct CDR3 sequences, around 6% occurring once. The V end was cut by 5 bases, the J end by 9 bases, with 16 bases between. The CDR3 runs 13 residues. CDR1 LGHNT and CDR2 FRNRAP come from the germline V gene. As regards this clonotype: Its antigen is as yet unknown.

Study conclusions and caveats: The conclusions drew on cross-sectional statistical analysis instead of tracking the same donors.

This TCR derives from a man aged 18 to 35 in good health. The chain recombines TRBV12-5 with TRBJ1-1; the D gene is possibly TRBD1 (5 bases). The sequencing sample was made of naive T cells sorted from blood. CDR3 coding DNA: TGTGCTAGTGGTGAGAGTTACACGGGGCAAGCTTTCTTT. Its translation: CASGESYTGQAFF.